This TCR beta chain was recovered during a study of blood T cell repertoires in COVID-19. Study overall: Samples representing acute and convalescent COVID-19 were sourced from the United States, Italy and Spain. From T cells, B-cell-depleted T cells, or PBMCs came the material, which was cDNA or gDNA.

Authors' analysis steps: Estimation of nucleated cell counts was performed using reference gene primer amplification. TCRdb's table, derived via immunoSEQ multiplex PCR, lists solely in-frame clones and lacks some. D and trimming were read from the DNA, whereas the V and J calls and clone size are those reported in that table. The repertoire holds 200,000 or so clones, with roughly 80% as singletons. V gave up 6 bases and J gave up 4 bases; unmatched junction bases: 5. CDR1 is SNHLY, CDR2 FYNNEI, per germline. The CDR3 has 14 amino acids. The specimen was peripheral blood. The gene calls are TRBV2 and TRBJ2-3; 9 positions match TRBD1. The source is a man aged 60 to 69 with active or convalescent COVID-19. This CDR3 is CASRWDRAPDTQYF. CDR3 nucleotides: TGTGCCAGCAGATGGGACAGGGCTCCAGATACGCAGTATTTT.